This passage covers 22 T cell receptor beta chains from one sample sequenced in a study of blood T cells in healthy people across ages. It was with a sample-barcoded 5' primer and a J-beta primer mix that a second PCR of roughly 6 to 12 cycles was run. A single record per CDR3 protein comes from TCRdb applying MiXCR to the 5' RACE reads. The table records 800,000 to 1,300,000 distinct CDR3 sequences, 25% of them present only once. This sample was also put to use in a study of T cells of mothers and their children.

The sequenced material came from blood. The receptors derive from a girl aged 2 to 9 in good health.

The genes are TRBV7-9 and TRBJ2-3, with 7 bases identical to TRBD1. The germline CDR1 and CDR2 sequences are SEHNR and FQNEAQ (reference sequence). CDR3 length equals 15 residues. J was trimmed by 1 base and V by 5 bases; bases with no gene match: 6. The CDR3 here is CASSPGQRGTDTQYF. As DNA, the CDR3 is TGTGCCAGCAGCCCGGGACAGCGAGGCACAGATACGCAGTATTTT.

A few counts support this clonotype. This chain uses TRBV29-1 with TRBJ1-1; D unclear. CDR1 SQVTM and CDR2 ANQGSEA come from the germline V gene. CDR3 size: 12 residues. The V end lost 4 bases, the J end lost 6 bases, and 12 bases lay between the germline ends. CDR3 sequence (DNA): TGCAGCGTTGTCAGTAGTGAGCCTGAAGCTTTCTTT. As protein: CSVVSSEPEAFF.

A few counts support this clonotype. V usage is TRBV20-1 and J usage is TRBJ2-3; D might be TRBD2 (5 bases). CDR3 length equals 13 residues. The ends were cut back, 4 bases at V and 6 bases at J, with 14 bases in the middle. The germline CDR1 and CDR2 sequences are DFQATT and SNEGSKA (reference sequence). This CDR3 reads CSAKTGLMDTQYF. CDR3 in DNA: TGCAGTGCTAAAACGGGGTTGATGGATACGCAGTATTTT.

The rearrangement links TRBV21-1 to TRBJ2-1; the listed D gene, TRBD1, was not tested against the DNA. TRBV21-1 is labeled a pseudogene. The CDR3 extends over 17 amino acids. DNA for the CDR3: TGTGCCAGCAGCTCCATCCCAGCCCGGGGCAACTACAATGAGCAGTTCTTC. Its protein product is CASSSIPARGNYNEQFF.

J is TRBJ1-5 and V is TRBV12-3 or TRBV12-4; D not certain. The V end was cut by 2 bases, the J end by 10 bases, with 12 bases between. This CDR3 spans 13 amino acids. The CDR3 sequence is CASSLSRGIPQHF. CDR3 bases: TGTGCCAGCAGTTTATCTAGAGGAATCCCCCAGCATTTT.

DNA of the CDR3: TGTGCCAGCAGTCTAAGAGGGTCGACGAATTCACCCCTCCACTTT. Translated, it gives CASSLRGSTNSPLHF. V is TRBV27 and J is TRBJ1-6; the D is unclear. Germline CDR1 and CDR2: MNHEY and SMNVEV (reference sequence). There are 15 residues in the CDR3. Trimming left V 5 bases short and J 7 bases short, with 15 bases between.

This clonotype was found a few times. The CDR3 nucleotides are TGTGCCAGCAGCTCCTACGATGCGATGGCCTACGAGCAGTACTTC. Translating it yields CASSSYDAMAYEQYF. The chain carries TRBV3-1 and TRBJ2-7; D gene ambiguous. Germline CDR1 is LGHDT and CDR2 is YNNKEL (reference sequence). With 5 bases removed from V and 2 bases from J, the gap between germline ends came to 16 bases. This CDR3 is 15 amino acids long.

A few counts support this clonotype. The chain carries TRBV12-3 or TRBV12-4 and TRBJ2-3; weak D call: TRBD2 (5 bases). V gave up 6 bases and J gave up 5 bases, with 18 bases separating them. The CDR3 loop spans 15 amino acids. The CDR3 DNA reads as TGTGCCAGCAGAAGAAGCGGTCCCGAGGTAGATACGCAGTATTTT. Its protein is CASRRSGPEVDTQYF.

This chain connects TRBV20-1 to TRBJ2-5; D might be TRBD2 (5 bases). The CDR3 consists of 15 residues. With 0 bases removed from V and 5 bases from J, the gap between germline ends came to 16 bases. Germline V lookup: CDR1 DFQATT, CDR2 SNEGSKA (reference sequence). Here the CDR3 reads CSARELWGVGETQYF. CDR3 in DNA: TGCAGTGCTAGAGAGTTGTGGGGAGTCGGGGAGACCCAGTACTTC.

The chain employs TRBV12-3 or TRBV12-4 and TRBJ1-3; TRBD1 matches 7 bases. This CDR3 is built from 19 residues. The V and J ends lost 1 base and 3 bases, in that order; junction bases with no gene match: 15. The chain's CDR3 is CASSLVSSRQGSYGNTIYF. As DNA, the CDR3 is TGTGCCAGCAGTTTAGTTAGTTCGCGACAGGGCTCTTATGGAAACACCATATATTTT.

In this sample, this clonotype turned up many times. The chain has TRBV20-1 and TRBJ2-7; TRBD2 agrees at 9 bases. The CDR3 spans 13 residues. Germline assignment: CDR1 DFQATT and CDR2 SNEGSKA (reference sequence). The V and J ends lost 1 base and 3 bases, in that order; junction bases with no gene match: 1. CDR3 bases: TGCAGTGCTAGAGTTAGCGGGAGCTACGAGCAGTACTTC. Amino acids: CSARVSGSYEQYF.

V gene TRBV11-2 combines with J gene TRBJ2-3; D remains unclear. Germline V gives CDR1 SGHAT, CDR2 FQNNGV. V was trimmed by 5 bases and J by 0 bases, leaving 12 bases between them. The CDR3 sequence is 15 residues long. CDR3: CASSLTLDSTDTQYF. CDR3 sequence (DNA): TGTGCCAGCAGCCTGACCTTGGACAGCACAGATACGCAGTATTTT.

The chain is built from TRBV6-1 and TRBJ2-1, with a tentative D call TRBD2 (6 bases). Germline V CDR1 and CDR2: MNHNS, SASEGT. This CDR3 spans 13 amino acids. The V end lost 10 bases, the J end lost 1 base, and 11 bases lay between the germline ends. The CDR3 coding sequence is TGTGCCACCAATAGCGGATCCTACAATGAGCAGTTCTTC. It yields the protein CATNSGSYNEQFF.

The CDR3 DNA is TGTGCCAGCAGTGCCCCGGGGGGACTAGCGGGAGCTCACTACAATGAGCAGTTCTTC. This sequence encodes CASSAPGGLAGAHYNEQFF. The chain recombines TRBV27 with TRBJ2-1; the match to TRBD2 covers 14 bases. CDR1 MNHEY and CDR2 SMNVEV come from the germline V gene (reference sequence). There are 19 residues in the CDR3. With V trimmed by 5 bases and J by 3 bases, 12 bases remained unmatched.

V gene TRBV6-5 combines with J gene TRBJ1-1; D is unclear. CDR3 length: 11 amino acids. From germline, CDR1 is MNHEY and CDR2 SVGAGI. Trimming shortened V by 3 bases and J by 12 bases, and 11 bases separated the two germline ends. CDR3 protein: CASSYNGETFF. In DNA, the CDR3 is TGTGCCAGCAGTTATAACGGGGAAACTTTCTTT.

The V and J genes are TRBV20-1 and TRBJ2-3, with 9 nucleotides matching TRBD1. CDR1 is DFQATT, CDR2 SNEGSKA, per germline (reference sequence). After removal of 5 bases from V and 6 bases from J, the junction contained 6 bases not matched to a gene. The CDR3 sequence is 13 residues long. As DNA, the CDR3 is TGCAGTGCTCCGGGACAGGGTTGGGATACGCAGTATTTT. Protein: CSAPGQGWDTQYF.

This clonotype showed up many times. V gene TRBV4-3 combines with J gene TRBJ2-3; no firm D call. The CDR3 sequence is 16 residues long. Per germline, CDR1 LGHNA and CDR2 YSLEER. V dropped 2 bases and J dropped 3 bases, with 15 bases sitting between them. CDR3 DNA sequence: TGCGCCAGCAGCCAACTACTGAGCCACGAAACAGATACGCAGTATTTT. Its translation: CASSQLLSHETDTQYF.

This clonotype turned up a few times. This chain joins TRBV12-5 and TRBJ1-6; no reliable D call. The ends were cut back, 2 bases at V and 8 bases at J, with 16 bases in the middle. Germline CDR1 is LGHNT and CDR2 is FRNRAP. This CDR3 is built from 16 residues. The DNA for the CDR3 is TGTGCTAGTGGTTTGACCCATCCGGGTTACCATTCACCCCTCCACTTT. Translation gives CASGLTHPGYHSPLHF.

The chain joins TRBV6-6 to TRBJ2-5, with D unclear. Near its end, the DNA agrees better with TRBJ2-1, so the J call may be wrong. The CDR3 runs to 13 residues. CDR1 and CDR2 from the germline V gene are MNHNY and SVGAGI (reference sequence). For the CDR3, the DNA is TGTGCCAGCAGTTACTCGATGACCGATGAGCAGTTCTTC. This encodes CASSYSMTDEQFF.

This clonotype was observed a few times. This chain connects TRBV27 to TRBJ2-3; D may match TRBD1 or TRBD2 (6 bases each). Trimming shortened V by 9 bases and J by 9 bases, and 22 bases separated the two germline ends. There are 14 residues in the CDR3. Germline CDR1 is MNHEY and CDR2 is SMNVEV (reference sequence). The CDR3 loop reads CARGAWAGKGTQYF. The DNA of the CDR3 is TGTGCCAGGGGGGCTTGGGCGGGGAAGGGGACGCAGTATTTT.

J is TRBJ2-3 and V is TRBV28; TRBD2 matches at 12 bases. CDR1 and CDR2 (germline): MDHEN, SYDVKM. This CDR3 is built from 16 residues. J lost 6 bases, V lost 7 bases, and 11 bases had no gene match. The CDR3 DNA sequence: TGTGCCAGCAACGACATACTAGCGGGAGGTCGCGATACGCAGTATTTT. Translating it yields CASNDILAGGRDTQYF.

The chain has TRBV25-1 and TRBJ2-5; 8 bases agree with TRBD1. V lost 3 bases and J lost 5; bases outside the gene matches: 11. Per the germline V gene, CDR1 is MGHDK and CDR2 is SYGVNS. CDR3 length: 16 residues. In nucleotides, the CDR3 is TGTGCCAGCAGTGAGCCGAGGGCAGGGGGCGCGGAGACCCAGTACTTC. As protein: CASSEPRAGGAETQYF.